The subject of this entry is one T cell receptor beta chain. This sample is drawn from a study of T cell changes during pregnancy in multiple sclerosis. Trimming removed 4 bases from V and 5 bases from J, with 15 bases in between. This CDR3 comprises 14 residues. Germline CDR1 and CDR2: SGHTS and YDEGEE. The assay was immunoSEQ multiplex PCR, and TCRdb's table has in-frame clones only and misses some. Of about 76,000 clones listed, around 93% are singletons. This receptor was taken from a female donor with multiple sclerosis, enrolled in a pregnancy study. The sequencing here drew on peripheral blood, taken in the second trimester of pregnancy. V is TRBV5-8 and J is TRBJ2-5, with a weak D call TRBD1 (6 bases). CDR3 sequence (DNA): TGTGCCAGCAGCCAGGGACAACCAGTTGAGACCCAGTACTTC. This translates into CASSQGQPVETQYF. Complete variable domain (other parts from reference TRBV5-8 and TRBJ2-5): EAGVTQSPTHLIKTRGQQATLRCSPISGHTSVYWYQQALGLGLQFLLWYDEGEERNRGNFPPRFSGRQFPNYSSELNVNALELEDSALYLCASSQGQPVETQYFGPGTRLLVL.